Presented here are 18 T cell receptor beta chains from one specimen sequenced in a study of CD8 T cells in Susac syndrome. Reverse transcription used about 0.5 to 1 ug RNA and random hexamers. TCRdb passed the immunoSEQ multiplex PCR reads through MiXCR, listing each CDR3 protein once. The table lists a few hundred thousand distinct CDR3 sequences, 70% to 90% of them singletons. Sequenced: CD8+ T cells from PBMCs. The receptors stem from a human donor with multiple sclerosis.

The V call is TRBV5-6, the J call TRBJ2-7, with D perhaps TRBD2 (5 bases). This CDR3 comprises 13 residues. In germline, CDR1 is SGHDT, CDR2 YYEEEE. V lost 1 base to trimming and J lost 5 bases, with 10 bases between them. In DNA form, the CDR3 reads TGTGCCAGCAGCTTGACTAGTTGGAACGAGCAGTACTTC. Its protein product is CASSLTSWNEQYF.

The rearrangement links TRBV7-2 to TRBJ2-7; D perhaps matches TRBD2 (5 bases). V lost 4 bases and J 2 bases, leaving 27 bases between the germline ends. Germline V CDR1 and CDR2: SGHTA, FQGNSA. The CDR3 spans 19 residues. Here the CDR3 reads CASSSRGWQEAPSPYEQYF. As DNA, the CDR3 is TGTGCCAGCAGCTCCAGAGGGTGGCAGGAGGCCCCTTCTCCCTACGAGCAGTACTTC.

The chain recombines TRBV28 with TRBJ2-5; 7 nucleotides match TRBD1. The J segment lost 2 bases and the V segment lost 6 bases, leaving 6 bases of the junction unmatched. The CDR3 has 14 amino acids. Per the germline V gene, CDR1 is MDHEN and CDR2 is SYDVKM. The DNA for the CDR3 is TGTGCCAGCAGACCCGGACAGGTTCAAGAGACCCAGTACTTC. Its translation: CASRPGQVQETQYF.

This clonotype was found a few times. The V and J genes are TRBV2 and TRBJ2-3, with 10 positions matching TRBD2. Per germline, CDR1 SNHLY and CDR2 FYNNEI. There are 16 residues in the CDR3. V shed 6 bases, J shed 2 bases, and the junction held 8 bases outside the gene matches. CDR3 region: CASRDPGLAYTDTQYF. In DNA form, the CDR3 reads TGTGCCAGCAGGGACCCGGGACTAGCGTACACAGATACGCAGTATTTT.

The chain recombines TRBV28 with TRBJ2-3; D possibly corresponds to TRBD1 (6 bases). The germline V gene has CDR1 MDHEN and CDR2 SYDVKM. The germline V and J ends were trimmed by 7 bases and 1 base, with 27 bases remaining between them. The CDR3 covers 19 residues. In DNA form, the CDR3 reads TGTGCCAGCAATTCAAGGGTGGGTTACAGGGCCCGCCGCACAGATACGCAGTATTTT. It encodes CASNSRVGYRARRTDTQYF.

For the CDR3, the DNA is TGTGCCTGGAGTGTATCATATGGCAGACCCTACGAGCAGTACTTC. The encoded protein is CAWSVSYGRPYEQYF. This rearrangement joins TRBV30 to TRBJ2-7; no definite D call. V lost 0 bases and J 2 bases, leaving 14 bases between the germline ends. Germline lookup yields CDR1 GTSNPN and CDR2 SVGIG (reference sequence). CDR3 length equals 15 residues.

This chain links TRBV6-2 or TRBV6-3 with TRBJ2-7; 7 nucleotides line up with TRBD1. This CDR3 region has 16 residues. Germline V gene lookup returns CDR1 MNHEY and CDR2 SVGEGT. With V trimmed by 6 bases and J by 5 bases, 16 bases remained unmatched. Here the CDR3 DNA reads TGTGCCAGCAGCTCCCAAGGGCCGACAGGGCCGGACGAGCAGTACTTC. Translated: CASSSQGPTGPDEQYF.

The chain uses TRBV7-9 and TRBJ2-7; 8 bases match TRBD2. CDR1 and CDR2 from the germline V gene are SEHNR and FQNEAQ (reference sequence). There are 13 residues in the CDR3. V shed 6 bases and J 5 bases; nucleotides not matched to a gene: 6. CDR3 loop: CASRAGLADEQYF. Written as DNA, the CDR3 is TGTGCCAGCAGGGCAGGACTAGCCGACGAGCAGTACTTC.

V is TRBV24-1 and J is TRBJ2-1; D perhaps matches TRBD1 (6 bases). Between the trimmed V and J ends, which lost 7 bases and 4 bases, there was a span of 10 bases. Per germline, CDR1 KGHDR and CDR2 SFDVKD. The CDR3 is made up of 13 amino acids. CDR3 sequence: CATRQGAYNEQFF. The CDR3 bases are TGTGCCACCAGACAGGGAGCTTACAATGAGCAGTTCTTC.

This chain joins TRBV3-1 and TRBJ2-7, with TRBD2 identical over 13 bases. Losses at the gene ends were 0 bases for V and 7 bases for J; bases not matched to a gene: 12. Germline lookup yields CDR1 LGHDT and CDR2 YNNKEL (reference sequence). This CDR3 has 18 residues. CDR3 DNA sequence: TGTGCCAGCAGCCAAGACTGGAGCGGACTAGCGGGAGTTGGGGAGCAGTACTTC. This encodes CASSQDWSGLAGVGEQYF.

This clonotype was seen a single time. The CDR3 reads CATSVGGGYGYTF. In DNA form, the CDR3 reads TGTGCCACCAGTGTTGGGGGCGGCTATGGCTACACCTTC. The V gene is TRBV24-1, the J gene TRBJ1-2, with a tentative D call TRBD1 (6 bases). The V end was cut by 5 bases, the J end by 4 bases, with 10 bases between. The CDR3 totals 13 residues. Germline V gene data show CDR1 as KGHDR and CDR2 as SFDVKD.

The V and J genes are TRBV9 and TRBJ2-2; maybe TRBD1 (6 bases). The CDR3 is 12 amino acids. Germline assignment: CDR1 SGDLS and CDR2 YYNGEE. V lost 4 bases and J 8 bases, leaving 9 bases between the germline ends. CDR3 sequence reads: CASSYGQGELFF. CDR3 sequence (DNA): TGTGCCAGCAGCTATGGACAGGGGGAGCTGTTTTTT.

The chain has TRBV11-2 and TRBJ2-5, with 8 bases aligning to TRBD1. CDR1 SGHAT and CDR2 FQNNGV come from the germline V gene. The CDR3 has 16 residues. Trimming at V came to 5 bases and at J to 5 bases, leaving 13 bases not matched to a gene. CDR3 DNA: TGTGCCAGCAGCCGACAGGGGCCAAACACAAGGGAGACCCAGTACTTC. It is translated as CASSRQGPNTRETQYF.

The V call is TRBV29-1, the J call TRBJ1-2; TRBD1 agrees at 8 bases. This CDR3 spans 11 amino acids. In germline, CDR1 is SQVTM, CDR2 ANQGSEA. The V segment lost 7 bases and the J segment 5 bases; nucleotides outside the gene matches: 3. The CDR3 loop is CSGRQGYGYTF. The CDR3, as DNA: TGCAGCGGCAGACAGGGGTATGGCTACACCTTC.

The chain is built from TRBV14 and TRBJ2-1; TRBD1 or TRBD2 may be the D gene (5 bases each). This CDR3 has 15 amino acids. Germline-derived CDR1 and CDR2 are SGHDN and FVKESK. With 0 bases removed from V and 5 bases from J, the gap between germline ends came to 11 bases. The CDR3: CASSQDPGPHNEQFF. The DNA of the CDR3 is TGTGCCAGCAGCCAAGATCCGGGGCCTCACAATGAGCAGTTCTTC.

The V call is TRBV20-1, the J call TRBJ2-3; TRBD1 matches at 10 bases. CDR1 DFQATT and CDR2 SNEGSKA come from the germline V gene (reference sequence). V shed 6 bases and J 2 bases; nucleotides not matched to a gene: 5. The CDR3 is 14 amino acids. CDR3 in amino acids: CSATDRGDTDTQYF. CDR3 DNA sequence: TGCAGTGCAACGGACAGGGGGGACACAGATACGCAGTATTTT.

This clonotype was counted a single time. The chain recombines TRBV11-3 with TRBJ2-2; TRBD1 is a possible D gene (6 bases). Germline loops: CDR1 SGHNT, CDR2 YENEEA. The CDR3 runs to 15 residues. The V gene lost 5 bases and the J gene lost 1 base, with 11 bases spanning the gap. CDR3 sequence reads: CASSPSQGNTGELFF. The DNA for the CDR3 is TGTGCCAGCAGCCCGTCACAGGGGAACACCGGGGAGCTGTTTTTT.

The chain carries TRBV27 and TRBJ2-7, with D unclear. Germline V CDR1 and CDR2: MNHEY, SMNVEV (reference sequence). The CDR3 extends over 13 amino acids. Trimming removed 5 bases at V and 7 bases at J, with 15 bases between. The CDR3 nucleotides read TGTGCCAGCAGTCACACGGAGAGGTGGGAGCAGTACTTC. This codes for CASSHTERWEQYF.